This T cell receptor (beta chain) was sequenced in a study of shared clonotypes between healthy human individuals. Background on the study: Aged between 18 and 49, the donors were a couple of women and a few men. Study conclusions and caveats: It was observed that approximately 5% of naive CD4 clonotypes were shared across several donors.

Points on this clone: Its antigen remains unknown.

V was pared by 8 bases and J by 4 bases, with 5 bases of the junction left unmatched. The CDR3 sequence is 14 residues long. Looked up from germline, CDR1 is MNHNS and CDR2 is SASEGT. CD45RO-negative, CCR7-positively selected cells formed the naive CD8 fraction, excluding terminally differentiated effector memory CD45RA+ cells. Sorted-subset replicate PCRs used 200 ng DNA, about 30,000 T cell genomes. Assay used: immunoSEQ multiplex PCR; TCRdb lists only in-frame clones, some missing. The sample includes about 2.1 million clones, around 93% of them seen just once. V is TRBV6-1 and J is TRBJ2-1; 10 nucleotides agree with TRBD2. The sample taken for sequencing was naive CD8+ T cells from PBMCs. This receptor was obtained from a man aged 18 to 35 in good health. Some clones in this sample may be carry-over from other donors' samples. CDR3 nucleotides: TGTGCCAGCCAGCGTAGCGGGGGGTACAATGAGCAGTTCTTC. Translation gives CASQRSGGYNEQFF.